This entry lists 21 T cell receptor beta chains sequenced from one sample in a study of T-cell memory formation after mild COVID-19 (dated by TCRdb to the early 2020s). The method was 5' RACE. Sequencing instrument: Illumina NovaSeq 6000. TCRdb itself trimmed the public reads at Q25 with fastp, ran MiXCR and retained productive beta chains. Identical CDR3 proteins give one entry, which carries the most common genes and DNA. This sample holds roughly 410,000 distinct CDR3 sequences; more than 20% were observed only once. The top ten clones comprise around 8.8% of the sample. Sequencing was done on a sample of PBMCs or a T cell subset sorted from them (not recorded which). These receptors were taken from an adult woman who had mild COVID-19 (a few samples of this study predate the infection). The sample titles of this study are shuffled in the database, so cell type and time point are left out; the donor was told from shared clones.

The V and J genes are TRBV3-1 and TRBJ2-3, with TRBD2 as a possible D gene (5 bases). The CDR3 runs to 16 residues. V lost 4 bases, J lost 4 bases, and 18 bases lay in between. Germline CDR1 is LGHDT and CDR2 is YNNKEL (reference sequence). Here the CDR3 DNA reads TGTGCCAGCAGCCCCAACCTGACCCCAGCGGCAGATACGCAGTATTTT. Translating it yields CASSPNLTPAADTQYF.

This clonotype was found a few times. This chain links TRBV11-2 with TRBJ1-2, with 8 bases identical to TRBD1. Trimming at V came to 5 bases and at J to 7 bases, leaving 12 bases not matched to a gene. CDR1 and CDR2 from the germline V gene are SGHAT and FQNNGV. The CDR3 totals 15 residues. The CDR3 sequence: CASSIPGTGGGGYTF. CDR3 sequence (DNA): TGTGCCAGCAGCATACCCGGGACAGGTGGCGGTGGCTACACCTTC. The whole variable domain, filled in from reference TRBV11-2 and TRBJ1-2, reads EAGVAQSPRYKIIEKRQSVAFWCNPISGHATLYWYQQILGQGPKLLIQFQNNGVVDDSQLPKDRFSAERLKGVDSTLKIQPAKLEDSAVYLCASSIPGTGGGGYTFGSGTRLTVV.

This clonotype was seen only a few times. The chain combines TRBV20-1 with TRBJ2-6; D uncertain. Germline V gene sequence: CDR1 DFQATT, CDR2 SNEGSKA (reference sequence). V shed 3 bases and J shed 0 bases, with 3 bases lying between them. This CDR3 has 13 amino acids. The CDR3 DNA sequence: TGCAGTGCTAGGGCCTCTGGGGCCAACGTCCTGACTTTC. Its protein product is CSARASGANVLTF.

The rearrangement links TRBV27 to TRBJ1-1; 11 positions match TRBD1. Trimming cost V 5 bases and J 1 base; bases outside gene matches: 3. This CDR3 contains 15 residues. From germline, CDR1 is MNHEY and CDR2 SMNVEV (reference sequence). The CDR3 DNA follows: TGTGCCAGCAGTCGGGACAGGGGGGCGAACACTGAAGCTTTCTTT. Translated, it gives CASSRDRGANTEAFF.

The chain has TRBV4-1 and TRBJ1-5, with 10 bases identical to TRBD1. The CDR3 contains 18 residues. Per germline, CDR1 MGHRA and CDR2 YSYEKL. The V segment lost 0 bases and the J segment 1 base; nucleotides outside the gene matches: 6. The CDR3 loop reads CASSQDQRDRGSNQPQHF. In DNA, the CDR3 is TGCGCCAGCAGCCAAGATCAACGGGACAGGGGAAGCAATCAGCCCCAGCATTTT.

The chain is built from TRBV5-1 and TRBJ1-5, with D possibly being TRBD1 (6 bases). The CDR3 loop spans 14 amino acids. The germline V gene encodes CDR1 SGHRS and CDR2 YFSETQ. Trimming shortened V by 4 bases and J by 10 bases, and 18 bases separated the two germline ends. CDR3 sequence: CASSPGDPPHPQHF. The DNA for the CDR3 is TGCGCCAGCAGCCCAGGGGACCCACCACACCCCCAGCATTTT.

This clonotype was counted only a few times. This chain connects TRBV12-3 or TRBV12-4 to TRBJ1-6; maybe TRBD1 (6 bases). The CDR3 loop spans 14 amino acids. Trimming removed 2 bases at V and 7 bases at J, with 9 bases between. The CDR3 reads CASSLRQGNSPLHF. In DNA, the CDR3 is TGTGCCAGCAGTTTACGGCAGGGGAATTCACCCCTCCACTTT.

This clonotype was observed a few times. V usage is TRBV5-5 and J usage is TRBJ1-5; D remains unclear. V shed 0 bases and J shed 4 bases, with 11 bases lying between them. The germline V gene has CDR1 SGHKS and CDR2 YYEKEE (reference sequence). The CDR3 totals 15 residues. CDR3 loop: CASSLGTTRNQPQHF. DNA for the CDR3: TGTGCCAGCAGCTTGGGGACCACCCGAAATCAGCCCCAGCATTTT.

Here the CDR3 DNA reads TGTGCCATCGGACAGGAAGGTGGCTACACCTTC. Translation: CAIGQEGGYTF. The J gene is TRBJ1-2, the V gene TRBV10-3, with TRBD1 matching over 7 bases. The CDR3 covers 11 residues. Germline V gene data show CDR1 as ENHRY and CDR2 as SYGVKD. Unmatched junction bases numbered 4, after V lost 8 bases and J lost 7 bases.

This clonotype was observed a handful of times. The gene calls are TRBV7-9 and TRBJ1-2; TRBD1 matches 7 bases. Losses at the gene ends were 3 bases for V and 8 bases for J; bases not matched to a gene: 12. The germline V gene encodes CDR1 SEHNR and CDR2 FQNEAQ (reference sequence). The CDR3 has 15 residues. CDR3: CASSLVDRDEDGYTF. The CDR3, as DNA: TGTGCCAGCAGCTTGGTCGACAGGGATGAGGACGGCTACACCTTC.

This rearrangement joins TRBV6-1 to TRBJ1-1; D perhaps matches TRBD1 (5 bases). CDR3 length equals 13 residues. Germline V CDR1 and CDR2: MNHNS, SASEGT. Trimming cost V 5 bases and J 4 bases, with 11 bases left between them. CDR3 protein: CASSTARGTEAFF. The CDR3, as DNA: TGTGCCAGCAGTACAGCGAGGGGCACTGAAGCTTTCTTT.

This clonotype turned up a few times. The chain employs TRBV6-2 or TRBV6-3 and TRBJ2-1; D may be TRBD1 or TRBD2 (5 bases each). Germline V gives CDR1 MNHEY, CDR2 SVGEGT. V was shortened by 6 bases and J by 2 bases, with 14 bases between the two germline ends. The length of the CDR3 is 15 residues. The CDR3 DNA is TGTGCCAGCAGATCGGGACCGACCACCTACAATGAGCAGTTCTTC. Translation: CASRSGPTTYNEQFF.

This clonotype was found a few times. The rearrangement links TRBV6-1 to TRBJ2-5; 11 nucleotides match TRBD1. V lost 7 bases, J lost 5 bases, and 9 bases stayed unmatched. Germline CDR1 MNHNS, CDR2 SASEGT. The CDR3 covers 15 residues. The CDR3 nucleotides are TGTGCCAGCAAGAGAGACCGGGACAGGGGGGAGACCCAGTACTTC. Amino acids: CASKRDRDRGETQYF.

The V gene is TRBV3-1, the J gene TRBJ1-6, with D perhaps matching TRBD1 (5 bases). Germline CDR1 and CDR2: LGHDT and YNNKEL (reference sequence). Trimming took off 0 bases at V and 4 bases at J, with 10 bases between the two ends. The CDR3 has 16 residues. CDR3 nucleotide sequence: TGTGCCAGCAGCCAAGAGAGGGACCGTTATAATTCACCCCTCCACTTT. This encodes CASSQERDRYNSPLHF.

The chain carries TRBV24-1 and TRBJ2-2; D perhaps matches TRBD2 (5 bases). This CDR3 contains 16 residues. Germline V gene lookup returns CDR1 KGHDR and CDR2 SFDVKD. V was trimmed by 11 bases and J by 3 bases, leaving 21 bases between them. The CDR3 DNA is TGTGCCATCGGGGATGGCTCTTCTATGGACACCGGGGAGCTGTTTTTT. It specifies CAIGDGSSMDTGELFF.

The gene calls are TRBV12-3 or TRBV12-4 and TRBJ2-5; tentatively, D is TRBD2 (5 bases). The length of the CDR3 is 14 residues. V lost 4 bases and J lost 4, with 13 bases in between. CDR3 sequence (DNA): TGTGCCAGCAGTTCTAGAGGGAGCGGAGAGACCCAGTACTTC. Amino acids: CASSSRGSGETQYF.

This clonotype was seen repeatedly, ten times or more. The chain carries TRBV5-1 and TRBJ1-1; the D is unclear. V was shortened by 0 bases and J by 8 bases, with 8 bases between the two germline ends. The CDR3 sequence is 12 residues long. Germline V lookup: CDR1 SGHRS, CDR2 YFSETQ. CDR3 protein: CASSLGRVEAFF. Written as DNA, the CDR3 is TGCGCCAGCAGCTTGGGCCGTGTAGAAGCTTTCTTT. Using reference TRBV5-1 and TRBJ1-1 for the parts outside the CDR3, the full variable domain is KAGVTQTPRYLIKTRGQQVTLSCSPISGHRSVSWYQQTPGQGLQFLFEYFSETQRNKGNFPGRFSGRQFSNSRSEMNVSTLELGDSALYLCASSLGRVEAFFGQGTRLTVV.

For the CDR3, the DNA is TGTGCCAGCAGCCCGACTTGGGGGGGGAAAAATCAGCCCCAGCATTTT. Translation gives CASSPTWGGKNQPQHF. This rearrangement joins TRBV7-8 to TRBJ1-5; D might be TRBD1 (5 bases). From germline, CDR1 is SGHVS and CDR2 FQNEAQ. The CDR3 sequence is 16 residues long. The germline V and J ends were trimmed by 5 bases and 4 bases, with 18 bases remaining between them.

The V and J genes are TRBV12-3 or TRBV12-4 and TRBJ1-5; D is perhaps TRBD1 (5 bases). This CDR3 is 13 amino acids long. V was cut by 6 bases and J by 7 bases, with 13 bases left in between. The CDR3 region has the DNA TGTGCCAGCAGCCATGACCGGGGCCAGCCCCAGCATTTT. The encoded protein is CASSHDRGQPQHF.

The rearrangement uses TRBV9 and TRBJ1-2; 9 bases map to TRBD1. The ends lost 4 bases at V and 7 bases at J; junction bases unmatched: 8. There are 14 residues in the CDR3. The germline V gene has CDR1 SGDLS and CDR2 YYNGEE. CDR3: CASSKDRGYVGYTF. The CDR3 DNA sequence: TGTGCCAGCAGCAAGGACAGGGGATACGTTGGCTACACCTTC. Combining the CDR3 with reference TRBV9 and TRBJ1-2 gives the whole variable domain DSGVTQTPKHLITATGQRVTLRCSPRSGDLSVYWYQQSLDQGLQFLIQYYNGEERAKGNILERFSAQQFPDLHSELNLSSLELGDSALYFCASSKDRGYVGYTFGSGTRLTVV.

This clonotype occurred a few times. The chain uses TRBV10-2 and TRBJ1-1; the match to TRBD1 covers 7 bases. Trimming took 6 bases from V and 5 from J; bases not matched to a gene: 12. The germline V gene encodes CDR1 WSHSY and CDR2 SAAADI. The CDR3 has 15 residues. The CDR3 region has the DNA TGCGCCAGCAGCCCGATGGAGGGGGCCAGAACTGAAGCTTTCTTT. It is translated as CASSPMEGARTEAFF.